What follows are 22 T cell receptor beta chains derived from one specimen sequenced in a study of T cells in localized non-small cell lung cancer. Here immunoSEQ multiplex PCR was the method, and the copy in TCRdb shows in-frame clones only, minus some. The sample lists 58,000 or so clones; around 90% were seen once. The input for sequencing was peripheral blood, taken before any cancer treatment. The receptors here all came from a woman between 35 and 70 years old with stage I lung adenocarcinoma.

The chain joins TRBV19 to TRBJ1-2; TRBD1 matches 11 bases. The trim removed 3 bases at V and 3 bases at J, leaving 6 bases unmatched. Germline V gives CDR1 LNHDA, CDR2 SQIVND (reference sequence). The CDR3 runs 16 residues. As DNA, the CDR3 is TGTGCCAGTAGTATCTCGGACAGGGGGCCTTACTATGGCTACACCTTC. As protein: CASSISDRGPYYGYTF.

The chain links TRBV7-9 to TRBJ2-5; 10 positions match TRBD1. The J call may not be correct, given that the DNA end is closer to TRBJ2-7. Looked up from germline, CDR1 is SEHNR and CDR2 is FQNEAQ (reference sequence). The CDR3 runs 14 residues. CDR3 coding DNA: TGTGCCAGCAGCGGGACAGGGGCGGCCTACGAGCAGTACTTC. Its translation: CASSGTGAAYEQYF.

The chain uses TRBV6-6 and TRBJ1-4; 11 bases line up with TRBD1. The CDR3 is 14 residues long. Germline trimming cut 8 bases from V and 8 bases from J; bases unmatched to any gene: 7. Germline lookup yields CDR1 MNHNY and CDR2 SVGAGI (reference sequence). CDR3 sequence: CASAQGTGGEKLFF. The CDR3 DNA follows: TGTGCCAGCGCGCAGGGGACAGGGGGGGAAAAACTGTTTTTT.

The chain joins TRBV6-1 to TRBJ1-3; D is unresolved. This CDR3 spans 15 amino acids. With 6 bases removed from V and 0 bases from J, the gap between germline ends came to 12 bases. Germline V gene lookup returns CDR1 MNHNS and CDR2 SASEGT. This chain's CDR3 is CASRDEKGSGNTIYF. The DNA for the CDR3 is TGTGCCAGCAGGGACGAAAAAGGCTCTGGAAACACCATATATTTT.

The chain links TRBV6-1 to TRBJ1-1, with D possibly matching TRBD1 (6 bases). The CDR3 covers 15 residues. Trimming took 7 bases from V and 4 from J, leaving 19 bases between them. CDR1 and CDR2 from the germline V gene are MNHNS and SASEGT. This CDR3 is CASTQEPQGLTEAFF. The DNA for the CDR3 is TGTGCCAGCACCCAGGAGCCTCAGGGGCTCACTGAAGCTTTCTTT.

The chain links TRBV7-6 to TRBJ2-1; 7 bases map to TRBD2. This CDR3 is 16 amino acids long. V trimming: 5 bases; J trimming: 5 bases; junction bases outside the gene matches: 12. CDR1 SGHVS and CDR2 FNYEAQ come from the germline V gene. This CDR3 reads CASSAWTSRAHNEQFF. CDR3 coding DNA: TGTGCCAGCAGCGCCTGGACTAGTCGAGCCCACAATGAGCAGTTCTTC.

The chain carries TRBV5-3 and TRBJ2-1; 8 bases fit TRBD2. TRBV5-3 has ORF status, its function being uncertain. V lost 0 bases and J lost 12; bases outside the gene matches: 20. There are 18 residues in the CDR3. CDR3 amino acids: CARSLGGLLYGRGIVQFF. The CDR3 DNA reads TGTGCCAGAAGCTTGGGGGGCCTACTATACGGGAGGGGTATAGTGCAGTTCTTC.

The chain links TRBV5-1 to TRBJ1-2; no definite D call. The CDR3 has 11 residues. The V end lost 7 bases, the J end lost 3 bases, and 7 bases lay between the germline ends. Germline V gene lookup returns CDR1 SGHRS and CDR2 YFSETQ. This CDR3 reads CASRSDYGYTF. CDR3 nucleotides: TGCGCCAGCCGTAGCGACTATGGCTACACCTTC. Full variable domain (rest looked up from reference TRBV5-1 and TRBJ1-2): KAGVTQTPRYLIKTRGQQVTLSCSPISGHRSVSWYQQTPGQGLQFLFEYFSETQRNKGNFPGRFSGRQFSNSRSEMNVSTLELGDSALYLCASRSDYGYTFGSGTRLTVV.

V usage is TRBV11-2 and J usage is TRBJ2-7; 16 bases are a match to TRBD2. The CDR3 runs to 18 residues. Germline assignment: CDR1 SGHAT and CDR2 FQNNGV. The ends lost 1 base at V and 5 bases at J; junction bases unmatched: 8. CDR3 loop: CASSLVGTSGRALHEQYF. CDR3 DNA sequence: TGTGCCAGCAGCTTAGTGGGGACTAGCGGGAGGGCCCTTCACGAGCAGTACTTC.

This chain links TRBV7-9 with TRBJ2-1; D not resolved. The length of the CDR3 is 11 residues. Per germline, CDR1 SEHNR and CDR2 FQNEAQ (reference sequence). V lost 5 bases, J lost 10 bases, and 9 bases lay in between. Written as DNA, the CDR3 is TGTGCCAGCAGCATAAACGGGGAGCAGTTCTTC. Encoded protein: CASSINGEQFF.

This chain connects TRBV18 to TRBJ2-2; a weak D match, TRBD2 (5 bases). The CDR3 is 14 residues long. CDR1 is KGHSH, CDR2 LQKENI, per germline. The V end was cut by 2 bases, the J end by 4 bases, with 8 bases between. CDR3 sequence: CASSPAGVTGELFF. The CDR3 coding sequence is TGTGCCAGCTCACCAGCCGGGGTCACCGGGGAGCTGTTTTTT. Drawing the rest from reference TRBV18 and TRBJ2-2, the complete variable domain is NAGVMQNPRHLVRRRGQEARLRCSPMKGHSHVYWYRQLPEEGLKFMVYLQKENIIDESGMPKERFSAEFPKEGPSILRIQQVVRGDSAAYFCASSPAGVTGELFFGEGSRLTVL.

CDR3 DNA sequence: TGTGCCAGCAGTGAAGAAGGGTCAGGTCAGCCCCAGCATTTT. It codes for CASSEEGSGQPQHF. The J gene is TRBJ1-5, the V gene TRBV2; D remains unclear. Germline values: CDR1 SNHLY, CDR2 FYNNEI. V was shortened by 1 base and J by 6 bases, with 10 bases between the two germline ends. The CDR3 totals 14 residues.

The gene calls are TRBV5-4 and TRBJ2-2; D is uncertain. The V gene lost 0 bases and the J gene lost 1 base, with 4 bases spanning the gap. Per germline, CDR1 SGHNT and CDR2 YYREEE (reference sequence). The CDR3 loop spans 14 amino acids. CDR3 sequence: CASSLEVNTGELFF. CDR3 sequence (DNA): TGTGCCAGCAGCTTGGAGGTGAACACCGGGGAGCTGTTTTTT.

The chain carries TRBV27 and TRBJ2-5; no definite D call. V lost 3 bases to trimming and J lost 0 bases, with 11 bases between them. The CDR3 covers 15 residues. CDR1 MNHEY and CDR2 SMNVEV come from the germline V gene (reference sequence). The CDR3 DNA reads TGTGCCAGCAGTTTCTCGGGCGAATACCAAGAGACCCAGTACTTC. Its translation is CASSFSGEYQETQYF.

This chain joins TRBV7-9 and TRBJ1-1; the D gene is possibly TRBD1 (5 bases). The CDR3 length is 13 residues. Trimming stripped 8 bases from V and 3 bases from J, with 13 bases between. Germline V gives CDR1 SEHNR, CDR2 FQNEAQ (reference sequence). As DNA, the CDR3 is TGTGCCAGCTCCGGGGCAGTCTACACTGAAGCTTTCTTT. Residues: CASSGAVYTEAFF.

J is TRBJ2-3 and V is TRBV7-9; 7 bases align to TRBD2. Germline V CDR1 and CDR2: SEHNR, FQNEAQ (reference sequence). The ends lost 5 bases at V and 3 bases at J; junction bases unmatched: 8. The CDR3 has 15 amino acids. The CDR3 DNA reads TGTGCCAGCAGCAAGAGCGGGACGGGGACAGATACGCAGTATTTT. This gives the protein CASSKSGTGTDTQYF.

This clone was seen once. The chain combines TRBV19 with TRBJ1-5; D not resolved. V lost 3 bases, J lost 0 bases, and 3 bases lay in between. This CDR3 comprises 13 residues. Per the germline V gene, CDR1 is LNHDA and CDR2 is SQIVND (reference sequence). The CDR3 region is CASSMASNQPQHF. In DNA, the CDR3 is TGTGCCAGTAGTATGGCTAGCAATCAGCCCCAGCATTTT.

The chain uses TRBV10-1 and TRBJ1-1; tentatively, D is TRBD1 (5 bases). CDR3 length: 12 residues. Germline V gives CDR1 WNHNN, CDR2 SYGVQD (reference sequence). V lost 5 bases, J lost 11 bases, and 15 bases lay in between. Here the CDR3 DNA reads TGCGCCAGCAGTACCGGGGAGGGGTCGGCTTTCTTT. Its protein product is CASSTGEGSAFF.

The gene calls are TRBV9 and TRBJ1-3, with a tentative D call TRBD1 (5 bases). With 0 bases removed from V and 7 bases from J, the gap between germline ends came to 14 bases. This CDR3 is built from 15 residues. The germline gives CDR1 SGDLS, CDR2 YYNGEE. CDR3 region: CASSVAGDWGNTIYF. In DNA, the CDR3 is TGTGCCAGCAGCGTAGCTGGAGACTGGGGGAACACCATATATTTT.

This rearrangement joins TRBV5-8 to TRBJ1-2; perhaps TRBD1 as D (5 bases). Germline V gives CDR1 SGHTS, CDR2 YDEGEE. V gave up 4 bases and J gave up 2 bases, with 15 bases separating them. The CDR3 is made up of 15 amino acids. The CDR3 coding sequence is TGTGCCAGCAGCGAGAGGGACTACAGGAACTATGGCTACACCTTC. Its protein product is CASSERDYRNYGYTF.

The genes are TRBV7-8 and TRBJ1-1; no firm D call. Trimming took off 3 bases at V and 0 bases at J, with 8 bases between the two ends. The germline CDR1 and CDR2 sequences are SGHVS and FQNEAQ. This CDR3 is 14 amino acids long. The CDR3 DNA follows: TGTGCCAGCAGCTTGGAGGGAATGAACACTGAAGCTTTCTTT. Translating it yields CASSLEGMNTEAFF.

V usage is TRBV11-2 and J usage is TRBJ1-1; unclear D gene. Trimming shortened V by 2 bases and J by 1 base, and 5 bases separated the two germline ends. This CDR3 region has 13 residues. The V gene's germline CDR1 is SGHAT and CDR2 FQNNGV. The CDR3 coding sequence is TGTGCCAGCAGCTTACAAGAGAACACTGAAGCTTTCTTT. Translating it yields CASSLQENTEAFF.